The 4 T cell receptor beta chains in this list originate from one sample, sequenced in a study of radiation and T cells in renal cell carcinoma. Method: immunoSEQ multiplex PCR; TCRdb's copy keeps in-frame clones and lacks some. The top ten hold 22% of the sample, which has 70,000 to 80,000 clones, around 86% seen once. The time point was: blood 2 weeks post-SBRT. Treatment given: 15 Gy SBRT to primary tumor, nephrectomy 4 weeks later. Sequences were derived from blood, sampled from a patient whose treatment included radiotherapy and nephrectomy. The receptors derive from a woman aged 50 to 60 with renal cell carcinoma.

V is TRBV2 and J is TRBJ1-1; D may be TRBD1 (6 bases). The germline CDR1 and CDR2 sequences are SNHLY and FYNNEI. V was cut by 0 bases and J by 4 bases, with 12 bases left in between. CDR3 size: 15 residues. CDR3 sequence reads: CASSEAGGAVTEAFF. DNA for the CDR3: TGTGCCAGCAGTGAAGCGGGGGGGGCCGTCACTGAAGCTTTCTTT.

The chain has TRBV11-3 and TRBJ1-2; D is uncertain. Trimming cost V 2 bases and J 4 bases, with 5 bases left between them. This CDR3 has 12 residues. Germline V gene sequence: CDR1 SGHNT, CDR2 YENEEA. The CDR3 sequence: CASSLKGYGYTF. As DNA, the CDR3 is TGTGCCAGCAGCTTAAAGGGCTATGGCTACACCTTC. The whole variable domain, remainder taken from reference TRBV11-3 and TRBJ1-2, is EAGVVQSPRYKIIEKKQPVAFWCNPISGHNTLYWYLQNLGQGPELLIRYENEEAVDDSQLPKDRFSAERLKGVDSTLKIQPAELGDSAVYLCASSLKGYGYTFGSGTRLTVV.

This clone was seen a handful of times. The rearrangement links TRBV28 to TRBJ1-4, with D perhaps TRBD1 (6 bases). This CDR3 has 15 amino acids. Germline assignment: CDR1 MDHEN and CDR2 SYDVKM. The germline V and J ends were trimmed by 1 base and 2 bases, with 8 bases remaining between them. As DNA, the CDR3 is TGTGCCAGCAGTTTATCCACAGGGACTAATGAAAAACTGTTTTTT. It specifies CASSLSTGTNEKLFF.

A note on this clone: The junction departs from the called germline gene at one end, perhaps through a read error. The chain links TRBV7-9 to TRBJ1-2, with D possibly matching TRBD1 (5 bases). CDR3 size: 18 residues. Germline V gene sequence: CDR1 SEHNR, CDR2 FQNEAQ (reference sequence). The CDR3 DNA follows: TGTGCCAGCAGCGACCCGAGATCCGGGACGAACTTAAACTCTGGCTACACCTTC. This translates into CASSDPRSGTNLNSGYTF.